The 13 T cell receptor beta chains given below trace back to one sample, sequenced in a study of T-cell reconstitution after alpha-beta-depleted transplantation in children. Library preparation (for TCRbeta) was performed with unique molecular identifiers. TCRdb re-called the PCR reads through MiXCR, storing one row per CDR3 protein. This table has 350,000 to 500,000 distinct CDR3 sequences, 43% appearing once. The sequenced sample was PBMCs, obtained before TCRalphabeta/CD19-depleted stem cell transplant. The origin of the receptors is a girl aged 2 to 9 with aplastic anemia, due to receive a stem cell transplant.

This clonotype was counted only a few times. The rearrangement joins TRBV11-2 to TRBJ2-3, with TRBD2 matching over 8 bases. Germline-derived CDR1 and CDR2 are SGHAT and FQNNGV. This CDR3 region has 18 residues. Losses at the gene ends were 7 bases for V and 2 bases for J; bases not matched to a gene: 17. This CDR3 is CASTDPSTGLATTDTQYF. DNA of the CDR3: TGTGCCAGCACCGATCCGAGCACCGGACTAGCCACCACAGATACGCAGTATTTT.

On this clonotype itself: With a much larger clone just one base away, this may be a read error. The chain combines TRBV20-1 with TRBJ2-3; D remains ambiguous. Germline values: CDR1 DFQATT, CDR2 SNEGSKA (reference sequence). CDR3 size: 15 residues. The CDR3 sequence: CSDRDLSSSTDTQYF. CDR3 DNA sequence: TGCAGTGATAGAGATTTAAGTTCTAGCACAGATACGCAGTATTTT.

This clonotype was seen a few times. The chain employs TRBV20-1 and TRBJ2-7, with 9 nucleotides matching TRBD2. Trimming took 6 bases from V and 3 from J; bases not matched to a gene: 9. The CDR3 runs to 14 residues. Germline CDR1 reads DFQATT; CDR2 reads SNEGSKA (reference sequence). CDR3 amino acids: CSASGTSLNYEQYF. CDR3 bases: TGCAGTGCCTCCGGGACTAGCCTTAACTACGAGCAGTACTTC.

The V call is TRBV12-3 or TRBV12-4, the J call TRBJ1-1; D is unresolved. This CDR3 has 14 residues. V lost 0 bases and J 9 bases, leaving 14 bases between the germline ends. CDR3 protein: CASSLARFGSQAFF. DNA for the CDR3: TGTGCCAGCAGTTTAGCGCGATTCGGCAGTCAAGCTTTCTTT.

This sequence joins TRBV5-1 and TRBJ2-3; D is ambiguous. The CDR3 is 14 residues long. Germline V gives CDR1 SGHRS, CDR2 YFSETQ. V was clipped by 1 base and J by 6 bases, with 12 bases between them. The CDR3 DNA sequence: TGCGCCAGCAGCTTGAATCCGGTGAGCGATACGCAGTATTTT. Translating gives CASSLNPVSDTQYF.

The chain employs TRBV29-1 and TRBJ1-1; D gene ambiguous. This CDR3 has 12 amino acids. With 2 bases removed from V and 2 bases from J, the gap between germline ends came to 6 bases. The germline V gene encodes CDR1 SQVTM and CDR2 ANQGSEA. CDR3 loop: CSVEYVNTEAFF. CDR3 DNA sequence: TGCAGCGTTGAATACGTTAACACTGAAGCTTTCTTT.

The chain couples TRBV20-1 to TRBJ1-1; D unresolved. The CDR3 is 13 residues long. V lost 0 bases to trimming and J lost 6 bases, with 11 bases between them. Germline CDR1 and CDR2: DFQATT and SNEGSKA (reference sequence). This CDR3 is CSARDPDQAEAFF. DNA of the CDR3: TGCAGTGCTAGAGACCCAGATCAGGCTGAAGCTTTCTTT.

V is TRBV12-3 or TRBV12-4 and J is TRBJ2-2; 8 bases align to TRBD2. The length of the CDR3 is 16 residues. J was trimmed by 8 bases and V by 5 bases; bases with no gene match: 13. The CDR3 coding sequence is TGTGCCAGCAGTCCAGGACTCGCGGGAGGTTCAGGGGAGCTGTTTTTT. Protein sequence: CASSPGLAGGSGELFF.

This clonotype was found a few times. The chain links TRBV4-2 to TRBJ2-1; TRBD2 might be the D (6 bases). CDR1 is LGHNA and CDR2 is YNFKEQ in the germline V gene. With 0 bases removed from V and 5 bases from J, the gap between germline ends came to 14 bases. The CDR3 extends over 16 amino acids. This chain's CDR3 is CASSQESGLENNEQFF. The CDR3 coding sequence is TGTGCCAGCAGCCAAGAGTCGGGACTGGAGAACAATGAGCAGTTCTTC.

This clonotype was recorded many times. The gene calls are TRBV10-3 and TRBJ1-2, with D uncertain. CDR1 ENHRY and CDR2 SYGVKD come from the germline V gene. The V gene lost 4 bases and the J gene lost 0 bases, with 9 bases spanning the gap. The CDR3 consists of 14 residues. In DNA form, the CDR3 reads TGTGCCATCAGTGCTGGGGAGACTAACTATGGCTACACCTTC. It yields the protein CAISAGETNYGYTF.

J is TRBJ1-2 and V is TRBV28, with TRBD1 matching over 10 bases. Germline V gene data show CDR1 as MDHEN and CDR2 as SYDVKM. Trimming at V came to 1 base and at J to 6 bases, leaving 2 bases not matched to a gene. The CDR3 runs 14 residues. The CDR3 DNA follows: TGTGCCAGCAGTTTATTAGGGACAGGGGATGGCTACACCTTC. Translated: CASSLLGTGDGYTF.

The rearrangement uses TRBV6-1 and TRBJ2-7, with 7 bases fitting TRBD1. Germline CDR1 MNHNS, CDR2 SASEGT. After removal of 6 bases from V and 5 bases from J, the junction contained 1 base not matched to a gene. The length of the CDR3 is 11 residues. In nucleotides, the CDR3 is TGTGCCAGCAGGAGGGGGCACGAGCAGTACTTC. It specifies CASRRGHEQYF.

This sequence joins TRBV20-1 and TRBJ1-2, with TRBD1 identical over 7 bases. Trimming at V came to 3 bases and at J to 2 bases, leaving 3 bases not matched to a gene. Germline V CDR1 and CDR2: DFQATT, SNEGSKA (reference sequence). The CDR3 has 13 residues. The CDR3 is CSARDRSNYGYTF. For the CDR3, the DNA is TGCAGTGCTAGGGACAGGTCGAACTATGGCTACACCTTC.